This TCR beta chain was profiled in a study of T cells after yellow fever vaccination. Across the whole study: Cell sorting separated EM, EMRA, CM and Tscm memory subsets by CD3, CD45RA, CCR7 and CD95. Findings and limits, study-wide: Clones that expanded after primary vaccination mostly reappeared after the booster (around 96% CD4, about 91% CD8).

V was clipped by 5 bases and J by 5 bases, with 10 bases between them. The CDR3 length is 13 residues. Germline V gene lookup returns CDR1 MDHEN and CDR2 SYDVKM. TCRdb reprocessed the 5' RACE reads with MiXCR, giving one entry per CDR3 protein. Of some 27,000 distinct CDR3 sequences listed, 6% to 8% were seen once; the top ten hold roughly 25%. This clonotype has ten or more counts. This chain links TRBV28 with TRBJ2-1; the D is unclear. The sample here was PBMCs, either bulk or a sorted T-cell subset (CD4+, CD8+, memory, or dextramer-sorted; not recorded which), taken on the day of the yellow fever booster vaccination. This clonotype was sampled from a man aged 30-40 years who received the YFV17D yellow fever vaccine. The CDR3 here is CASSPPRHNEQFF. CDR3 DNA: TGTGCCAGCAGTCCCCCACGCCACAATGAGCAGTTCTTC. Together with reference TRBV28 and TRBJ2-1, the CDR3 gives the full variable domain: DVKVTQSSRYLVKRTGEKVFLECVQDMDHENMFWYRQDPGLGLRLIYFSYDVKMKEKGDIPEGYSVSREKKERFSLILESASTNQTSMYLCASSPPRHNEQFFGPGTRLTVL.